This entry lists 5 T cell receptor beta chains sequenced from one sample in a study of CD8 T cells in Susac syndrome. RNA, at about 0.45 to 1 ug, was reverse transcribed with random hexamers. TCRdb called the immunoSEQ multiplex PCR reads again in MiXCR, with one record for every CDR3 protein. This table holds under 550,000 distinct CDR3 sequences, around 83% found once. The sequenced material came from CD8+ T cells from PBMCs. The origin of the receptors is a human donor with multiple sclerosis.

This clonotype has a single count. The genes are TRBV4-1 and TRBJ2-7; TRBD2 agrees at 8 bases. The CDR3 runs to 16 residues. J lost 2 bases, V lost 0 bases, and 6 bases had no gene match. Per germline, CDR1 MGHRA and CDR2 YSYEKL. Here the CDR3 reads CASSQDWAGGAYEQYF. CDR3 coding DNA: TGCGCCAGCAGCCAAGACTGGGCGGGAGGTGCCTACGAGCAGTACTTC.

This clonotype was recorded only once. The J gene is TRBJ2-7, the V gene TRBV7-9; D possibly corresponds to TRBD2 (5 bases). The V gene's germline CDR1 is SEHNR and CDR2 FQNEAQ (reference sequence). CDR3 size: 15 residues. V shed 2 bases and J shed 0 bases, with 11 bases lying between them. CDR3 sequence: CASSLFPDSSYEQYF. In nucleotides, the CDR3 is TGTGCCAGCAGCTTATTCCCGGACTCCTCCTACGAGCAGTACTTC.

The V and J genes are TRBV13 and TRBJ2-3; TRBD2 aligns across 14 bases. This CDR3 is 16 amino acids long. J gave up 3 bases and V 3 bases, and 2 bases lay outside the gene matches. Germline loops: CDR1 PRHDT, CDR2 FYEKMQ (reference sequence). CDR3 sequence reads: CASSLTSGRDTDTQYF. The CDR3 bases are TGTGCCAGCAGCTTGACTAGCGGGAGGGATACAGATACGCAGTATTTT.

The rearrangement uses TRBV6-1 and TRBJ1-4; 8 bases map to TRBD1. V was pared by 3 bases and J by 7 bases, with 10 bases of the junction left unmatched. This CDR3 region has 16 residues. CDR1 and CDR2 (germline): MNHNS, SASEGT. CDR3 loop: CASSDTGGQGSEKLFF. In DNA form, the CDR3 reads TGTGCCAGCAGTGATACCGGAGGACAGGGAAGTGAAAAACTGTTTTTT.

This chain connects TRBV6-5 to TRBJ2-5; possible D gene TRBD2, 6 bases. The CDR3 extends over 15 amino acids. The ends were cut back, 2 bases at V and 1 base at J, with 11 bases in the middle. Germline values: CDR1 MNHEY, CDR2 SVGAGI. The DNA for the CDR3 is TGTGCCAGCAGTTACCTAAGCGGGCCCCAAGAGACCCAGTACTTC. It encodes CASSYLSGPQETQYF.